This T cell receptor (beta chain) was retrieved from a study of T cell responses to AZD1222 COVID-19 vaccine listed by TCRdb under 2021. The study in broad terms: A total of 233 trial participants underwent TCR sequencing, of whom about 210 had received two doses of AZD1222 and about 25 had received two doses of the MenACWY control vaccine. Trial participants were enrolled into age subgroups of 18-55, 56-69 and 70-plus years, which contained 148, 28 and 57 TCR-sequenced participants, respectively. The research as a whole found: CD4 TCRs associated with the vaccine covered the entire spike protein, and the dominant responses were in regions 160-218 and 743-854. Reportedly, close to half of the unique spike-specific TCRs recognized epitopes lying outside the regions that are mutated in the B.1.351 and B.1.1.7 variants. Participants were mostly white British, with more females than males. The authors suggested clonal diversity may have been underestimated. A significant rise in spike-specific TCR breadth and depth was observed after two AZD1222 doses relative to day 0 and relative to MenACWY recipients. Conclusions about previously exposed vaccinees were limited because only six AZD1222 recipients were SARS-CoV-2 seropositive at baseline. The 56-69-year group was small, and its depth increase did not reach significance, likely because of low power. Because no day 14 peak-response samples were available, repertoires were characterized only after the peak T cell response.

Worth noting for this clone: What this receptor recognizes is not known.

The CDR3 regions of human TCRbeta chains were analyzed by immunosequencing. Under the source paper's analysis protocol: TCRs in the repertoires were compared against a reference library of SARS-CoV-2-specific TCRs that had been generated with the MIRA antigen-specificity platform. Breadth meant the fraction of unique TCRs that were SARS-CoV-2-associated, whereas depth meant the fraction of total T cells that were SARS-CoV-2-associated. Using the MIRA data, each spike-specific TCR was mapped to the spike region that the TCR reacts to and placed in a CD4 or CD8 class. Log10-transformed breadth and depth values were compared by one-way ANOVA with Sidak's multiple comparisons tests. TCRdb took over this immuneACCESS table, retaining in-frame rearrangements with V and J assigned. Such tables are incomplete; in checked studies, under half of the missing clones stem from an unresolved V gene, and the remainder is unexplained. V and J calls and clone size are those listed in that table; D and trimming were worked out from the DNA. This specimen's table enumerates under 150,000 clones. Together, the top ten hold approximately 2% of the sample.

The time point label for this specimen denotes: baseline before first vaccination. The vaccinee samples were drawn from two UK trials, COV001 and COV002, one of which was a single-blind randomized controlled phase 2/3 trial testing AZD1222 (ChAdOx1 nCoV-19) in healthy adults. For TCRbeta chain sequencing, PBMC samples were collected from trial participants at day 0 and at day 28 after the second dose. From the cysteine up to the phenylalanine, the CDR3 has a length of 14 residues. The retained sequence is limited to the CDR3, 42 bases, with the frame set at the first base. CDR1 and CDR2, per the germline V gene, are SGHVS and FNYEAQ. The junction shows trimming of 3 bases on V and 4 bases on J, plus 12 bases between the germline ends.

The chain is assembled from TRBV7-6 and TRBJ1-2, with no reliable assignment of the D segment. The clonotype comes from an adult in good health. Material for sequencing was peripheral blood. The DNA sequence is TGTGCCAGCAGCTTTTCCAGCGTGGGCTATGGCTACACCTTC. Its translation reads: CASSFSSVGYGYTF.